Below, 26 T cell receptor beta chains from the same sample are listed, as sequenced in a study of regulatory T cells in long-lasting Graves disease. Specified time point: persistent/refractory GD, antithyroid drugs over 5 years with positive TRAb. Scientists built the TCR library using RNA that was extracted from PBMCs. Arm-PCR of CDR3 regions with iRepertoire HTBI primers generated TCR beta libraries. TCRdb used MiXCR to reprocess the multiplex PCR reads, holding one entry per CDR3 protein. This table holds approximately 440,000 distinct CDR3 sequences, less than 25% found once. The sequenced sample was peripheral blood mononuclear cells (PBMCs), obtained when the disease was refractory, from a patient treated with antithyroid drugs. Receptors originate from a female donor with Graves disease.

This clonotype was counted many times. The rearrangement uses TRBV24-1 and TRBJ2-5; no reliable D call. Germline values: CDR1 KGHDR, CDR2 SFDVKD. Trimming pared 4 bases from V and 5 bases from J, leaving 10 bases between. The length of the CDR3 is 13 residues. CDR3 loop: CATSESNMETQYF. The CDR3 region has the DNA TGTGCCACCAGTGAGAGTAATATGGAGACCCAGTACTTC.

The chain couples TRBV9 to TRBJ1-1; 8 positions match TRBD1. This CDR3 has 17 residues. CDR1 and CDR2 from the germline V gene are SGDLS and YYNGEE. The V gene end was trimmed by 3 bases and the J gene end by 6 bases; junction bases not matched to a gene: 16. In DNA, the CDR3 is TGTGCCAGCAGCGGAGGGACAGGCCGACGCCGTTTAGCTGAAGCTTTCTTT. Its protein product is CASSGGTGRRRLAEAFF.

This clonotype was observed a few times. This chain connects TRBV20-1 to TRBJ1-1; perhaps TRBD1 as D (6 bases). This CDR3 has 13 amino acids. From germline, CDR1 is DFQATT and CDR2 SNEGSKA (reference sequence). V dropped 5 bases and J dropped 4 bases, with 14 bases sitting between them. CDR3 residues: CSALTGSGTEAFF. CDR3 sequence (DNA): TGCAGTGCTCTCACAGGGAGTGGCACTGAAGCTTTCTTT.

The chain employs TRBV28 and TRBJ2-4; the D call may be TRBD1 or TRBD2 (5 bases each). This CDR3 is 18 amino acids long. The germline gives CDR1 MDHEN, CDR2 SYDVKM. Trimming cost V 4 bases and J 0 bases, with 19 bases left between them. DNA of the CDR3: TGTGCCAGCAGTTACAACGTCGGGACCGGACTAGCCAAAAACATTCAGTACTTC. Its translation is CASSYNVGTGLAKNIQYF.

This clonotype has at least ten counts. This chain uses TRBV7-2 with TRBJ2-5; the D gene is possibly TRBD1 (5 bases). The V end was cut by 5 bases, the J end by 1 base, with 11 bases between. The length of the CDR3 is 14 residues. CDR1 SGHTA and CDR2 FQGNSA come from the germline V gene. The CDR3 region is CASSAQGTQETQYF. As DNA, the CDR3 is TGTGCCAGCAGCGCGCAGGGCACCCAAGAGACCCAGTACTTC.

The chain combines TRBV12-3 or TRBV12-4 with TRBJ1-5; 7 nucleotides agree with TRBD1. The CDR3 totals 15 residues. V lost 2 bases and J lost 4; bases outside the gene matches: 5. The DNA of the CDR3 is TGTGCCAGCAGTTTAAGCTTACAGGGGAATCAGCCCCAGCATTTT. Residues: CASSLSLQGNQPQHF.

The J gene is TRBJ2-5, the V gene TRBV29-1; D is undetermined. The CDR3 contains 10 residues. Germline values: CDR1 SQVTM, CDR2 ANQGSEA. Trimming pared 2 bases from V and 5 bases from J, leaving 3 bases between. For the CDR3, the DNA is TGCAGCGTTGAATCGGAGACCCAGTACTTC. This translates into CSVESETQYF.

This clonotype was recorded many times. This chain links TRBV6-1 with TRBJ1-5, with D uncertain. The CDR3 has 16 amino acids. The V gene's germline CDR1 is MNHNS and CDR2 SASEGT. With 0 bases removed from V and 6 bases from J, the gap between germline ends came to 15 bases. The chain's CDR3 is CASSEAVSPVSQPQHF. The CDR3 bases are TGTGCCAGCAGTGAAGCGGTTTCCCCAGTTTCTCAGCCCCAGCATTTT.

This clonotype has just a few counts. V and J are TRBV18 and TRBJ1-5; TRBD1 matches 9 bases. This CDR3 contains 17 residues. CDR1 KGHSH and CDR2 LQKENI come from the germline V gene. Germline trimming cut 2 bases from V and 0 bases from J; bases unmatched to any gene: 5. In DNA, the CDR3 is TGTGCCAGCTCACCAAGGGACAGGGTTCATAGCAATCAGCCCCAGCATTTT. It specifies CASSPRDRVHSNQPQHF.

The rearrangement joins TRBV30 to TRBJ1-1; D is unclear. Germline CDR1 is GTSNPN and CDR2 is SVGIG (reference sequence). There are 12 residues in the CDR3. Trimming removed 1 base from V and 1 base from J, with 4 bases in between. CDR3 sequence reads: CAWSGQNTEAFF. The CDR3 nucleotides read TGTGCCTGGAGTGGACAGAACACTGAAGCTTTCTTT.

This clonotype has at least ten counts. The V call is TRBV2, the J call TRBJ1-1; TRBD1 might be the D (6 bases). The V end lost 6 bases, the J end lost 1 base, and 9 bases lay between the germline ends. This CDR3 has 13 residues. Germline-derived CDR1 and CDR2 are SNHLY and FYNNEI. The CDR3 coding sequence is TGTGCCAGCAGCGAACAGGGGAACACTGAAGCTTTCTTT. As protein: CASSEQGNTEAFF.

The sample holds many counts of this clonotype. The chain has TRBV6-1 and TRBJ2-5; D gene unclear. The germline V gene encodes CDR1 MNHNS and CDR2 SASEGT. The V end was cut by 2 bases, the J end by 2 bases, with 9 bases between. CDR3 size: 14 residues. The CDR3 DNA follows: TGTGCCAGCAGTGAATTGTTCTCACAAGAGACCCAGTACTTC. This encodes CASSELFSQETQYF.

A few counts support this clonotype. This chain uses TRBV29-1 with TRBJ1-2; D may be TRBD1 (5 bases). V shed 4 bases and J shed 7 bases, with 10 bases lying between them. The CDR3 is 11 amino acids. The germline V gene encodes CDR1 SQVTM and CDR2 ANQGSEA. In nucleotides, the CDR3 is TGCAGCGTTGGGGGGGGTTTTGGCTACACCTTC. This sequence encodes CSVGGGFGYTF. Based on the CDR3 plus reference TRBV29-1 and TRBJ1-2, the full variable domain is SAVISQKPSRDICQRGTSLTIQCQVDSQVTMMFWYRQQPGQSLTLIATANQGSEATYESGFVIDKFPISRPNLTFSTLTVSNMSPEDSSIYLCSVGGGFGYTFGSGTRLTVV.

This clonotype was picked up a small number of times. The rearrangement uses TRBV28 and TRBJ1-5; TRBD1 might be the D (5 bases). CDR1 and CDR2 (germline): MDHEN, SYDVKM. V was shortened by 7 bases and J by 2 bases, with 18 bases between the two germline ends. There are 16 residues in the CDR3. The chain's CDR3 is CASNYAGGRGNQPQHF. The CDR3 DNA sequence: TGTGCCAGCAACTACGCGGGGGGAAGGGGCAATCAGCCCCAGCATTTT.

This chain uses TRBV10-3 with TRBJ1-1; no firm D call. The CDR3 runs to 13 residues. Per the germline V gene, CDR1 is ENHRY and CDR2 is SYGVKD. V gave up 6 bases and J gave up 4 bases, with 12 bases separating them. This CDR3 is CAIRADGSTEAFF. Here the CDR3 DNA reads TGTGCCATCAGAGCCGATGGGAGCACTGAAGCTTTCTTT.

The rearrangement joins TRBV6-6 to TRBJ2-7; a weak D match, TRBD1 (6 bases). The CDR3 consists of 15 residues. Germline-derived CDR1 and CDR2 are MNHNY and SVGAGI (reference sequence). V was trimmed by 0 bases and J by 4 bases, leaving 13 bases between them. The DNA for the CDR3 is TGTGCCAGCAGTTACTCGGCCCGGACAGATTACGAGCAGTACTTC. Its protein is CASSYSARTDYEQYF.

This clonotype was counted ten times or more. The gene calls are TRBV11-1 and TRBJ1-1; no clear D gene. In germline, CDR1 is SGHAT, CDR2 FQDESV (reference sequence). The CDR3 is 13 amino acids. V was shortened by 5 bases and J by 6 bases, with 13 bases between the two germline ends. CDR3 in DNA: TGTGCCAGCAGCCATTCAAGGGTCTCTGAAGCTTTCTTT. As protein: CASSHSRVSEAFF.

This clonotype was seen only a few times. CDR3 loop: CASWGQGARGYTF. In nucleotides, the CDR3 is TGTGCCAGCTGGGGACAGGGGGCGCGTGGCTACACCTTC. The chain uses TRBV9 and TRBJ1-2, with 12 bases aligning to TRBD1. The V gene's germline CDR1 is SGDLS and CDR2 YYNGEE. V shed 7 bases and J 7 bases; nucleotides not matched to a gene: 5. The CDR3 extends over 13 amino acids.

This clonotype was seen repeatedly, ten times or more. CDR3 coding DNA: TGTGCCACCAGCAGAGTTCGGGAAGTCATTTACGCTAACTATGGCTACACCTTC. Amino acid sequence: CATSRVREVIYANYGYTF. The chain joins TRBV15 to TRBJ1-2; D uncertain. The CDR3 extends over 18 amino acids. Germline CDR1 LNHNV, CDR2 YYDKDF (reference sequence). V lost 1 base, J lost 0 bases, and 18 bases lay in between.

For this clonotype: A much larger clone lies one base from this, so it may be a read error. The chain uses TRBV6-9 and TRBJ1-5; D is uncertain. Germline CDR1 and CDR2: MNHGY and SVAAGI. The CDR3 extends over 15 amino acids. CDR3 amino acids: CASSYDVNSSQPQHF. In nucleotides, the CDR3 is TGTGCCAGCAGTTACGACGTTAATAGCAGTCAGCCCCAGCATTTT.

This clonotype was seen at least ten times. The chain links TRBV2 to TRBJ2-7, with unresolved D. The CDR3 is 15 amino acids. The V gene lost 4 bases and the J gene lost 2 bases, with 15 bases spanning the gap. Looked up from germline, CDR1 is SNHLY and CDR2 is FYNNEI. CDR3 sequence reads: CASSVRPESPYEQYF. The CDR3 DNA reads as TGTGCCAGCAGTGTCCGACCTGAGTCCCCCTACGAGCAGTACTTC.

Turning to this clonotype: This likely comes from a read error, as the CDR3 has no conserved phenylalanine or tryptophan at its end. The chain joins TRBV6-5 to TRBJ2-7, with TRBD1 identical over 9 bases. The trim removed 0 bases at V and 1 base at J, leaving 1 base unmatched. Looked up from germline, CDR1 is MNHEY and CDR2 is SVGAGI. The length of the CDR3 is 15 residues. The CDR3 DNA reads TGTGCCAGCAGTTACTCGGGGACAGGGTCCTACGAGCAGTACATC. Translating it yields CASSYSGTGSYEQYI.

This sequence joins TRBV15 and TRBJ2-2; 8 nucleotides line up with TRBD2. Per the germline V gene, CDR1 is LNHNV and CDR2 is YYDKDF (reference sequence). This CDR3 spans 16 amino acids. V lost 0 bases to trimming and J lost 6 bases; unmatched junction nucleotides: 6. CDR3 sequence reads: CATSREPTGGPGELFF. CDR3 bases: TGTGCCACCAGCAGAGAGCCAACGGGAGGGCCCGGGGAGCTGTTTTTT.

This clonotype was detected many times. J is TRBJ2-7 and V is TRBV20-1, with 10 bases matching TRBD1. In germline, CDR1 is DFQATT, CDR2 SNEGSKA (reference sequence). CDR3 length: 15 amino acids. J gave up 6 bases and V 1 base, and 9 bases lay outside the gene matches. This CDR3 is CSARVIGTGDLEQYF. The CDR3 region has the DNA TGCAGTGCTAGAGTGATCGGGACAGGGGACCTCGAGCAGTACTTC.

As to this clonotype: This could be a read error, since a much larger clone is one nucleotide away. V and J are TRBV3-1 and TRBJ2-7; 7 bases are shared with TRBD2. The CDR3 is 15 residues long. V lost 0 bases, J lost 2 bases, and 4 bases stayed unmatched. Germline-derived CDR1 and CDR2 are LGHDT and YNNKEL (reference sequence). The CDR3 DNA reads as TGTGCCAGCAGCCAAGATCTAGCGGCGACCTACGAGCAGTACTTC. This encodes CASSQDLAATYEQYF.

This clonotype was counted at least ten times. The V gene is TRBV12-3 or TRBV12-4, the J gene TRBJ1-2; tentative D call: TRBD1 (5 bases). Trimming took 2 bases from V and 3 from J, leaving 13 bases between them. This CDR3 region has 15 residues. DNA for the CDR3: TGTGCCAGCAGTTTACGGCAGGGTCTTTACTATGGCTACACCTTC. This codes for CASSLRQGLYYGYTF.